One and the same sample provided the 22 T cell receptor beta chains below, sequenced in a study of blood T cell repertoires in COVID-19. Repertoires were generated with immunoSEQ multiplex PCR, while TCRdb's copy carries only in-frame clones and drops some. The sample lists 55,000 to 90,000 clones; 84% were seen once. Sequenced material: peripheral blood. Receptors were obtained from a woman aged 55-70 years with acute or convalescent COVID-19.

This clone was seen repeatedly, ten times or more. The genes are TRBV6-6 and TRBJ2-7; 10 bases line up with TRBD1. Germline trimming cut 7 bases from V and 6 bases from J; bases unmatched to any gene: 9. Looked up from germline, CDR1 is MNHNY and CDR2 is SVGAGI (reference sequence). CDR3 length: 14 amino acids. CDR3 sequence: CASTLRQGALEQYF. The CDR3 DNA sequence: TGTGCCAGCACCCTACGACAGGGGGCTCTCGAGCAGTACTTC.

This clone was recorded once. The CDR3 nucleotides read TGTGCCAGCAGTTACAGAGTTTCGGAGCTTAACTATGGCTACACCTTC. Translated: CASSYRVSELNYGYTF. The chain is built from TRBV6-5 and TRBJ1-2; D remains unclear. CDR3 length: 16 amino acids. Trimming took off 2 bases at V and 1 base at J, with 14 bases between the two ends. Per germline, CDR1 MNHEY and CDR2 SVGAGI.

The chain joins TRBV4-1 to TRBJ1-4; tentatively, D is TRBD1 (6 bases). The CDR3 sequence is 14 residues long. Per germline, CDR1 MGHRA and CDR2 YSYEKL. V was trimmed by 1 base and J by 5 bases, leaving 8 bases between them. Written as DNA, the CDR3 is TGCGCCAGCAGCCAAGCGGACAGAAATGAAAAACTGTTTTTT. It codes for CASSQADRNEKLFF.

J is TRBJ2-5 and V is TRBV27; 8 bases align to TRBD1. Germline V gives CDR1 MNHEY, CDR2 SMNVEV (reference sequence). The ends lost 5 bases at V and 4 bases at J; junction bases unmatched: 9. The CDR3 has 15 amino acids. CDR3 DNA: TGTGCCAGCAGTCCCGACAGGGGCCGGGGAGAGACCCAGTACTTC. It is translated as CASSPDRGRGETQYF.

The CDR3 DNA reads TGTGCCAGCAGTGACACTAGCGGGGGATACAATGAGCAGTTCTTC. Protein: CASSDTSGGYNEQFF. The J gene is TRBJ2-1, the V gene TRBV6-4, with 11 bases identical to TRBD2. This CDR3 region has 15 residues. After removal of 2 bases from V and 4 bases from J, the junction contained 1 base not matched to a gene. The germline gives CDR1 MRHNA, CDR2 SNTAGT.

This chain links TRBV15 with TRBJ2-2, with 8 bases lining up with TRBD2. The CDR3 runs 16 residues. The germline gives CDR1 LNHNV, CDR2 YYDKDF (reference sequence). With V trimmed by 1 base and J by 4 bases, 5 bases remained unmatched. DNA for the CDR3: TGTGCCACCAGCAGAGTGGGAGCGGGGGCCACCGGGGAGCTGTTTTTT. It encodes CATSRVGAGATGELFF. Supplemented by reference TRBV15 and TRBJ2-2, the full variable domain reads DAMVIQNPRYQVTQFGKPVTLSCSQTLNHNVMYWYQQKSSQAPKLLFHYYDKDFNNEADTPDNFQSRRPNTSFCFLDIRSPGLGDTAMYLCATSRVGAGATGELFFGEGSRLTVL.

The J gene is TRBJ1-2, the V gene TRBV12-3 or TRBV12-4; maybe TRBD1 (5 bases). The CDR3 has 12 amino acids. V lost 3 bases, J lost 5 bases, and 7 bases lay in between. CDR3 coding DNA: TGTGCCAGCAGTTTCTCAGGGTATGGCTACACCTTC. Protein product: CASSFSGYGYTF.

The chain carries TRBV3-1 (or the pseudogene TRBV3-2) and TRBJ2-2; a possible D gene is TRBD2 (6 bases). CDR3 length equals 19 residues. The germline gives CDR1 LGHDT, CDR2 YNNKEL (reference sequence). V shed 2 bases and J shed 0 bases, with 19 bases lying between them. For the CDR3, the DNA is TGTGCCAGCAGCCAACGGGTTCAGGCGGGGCCTCCGAACACCGGGGAGCTGTTTTTT. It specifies CASSQRVQAGPPNTGELFF.

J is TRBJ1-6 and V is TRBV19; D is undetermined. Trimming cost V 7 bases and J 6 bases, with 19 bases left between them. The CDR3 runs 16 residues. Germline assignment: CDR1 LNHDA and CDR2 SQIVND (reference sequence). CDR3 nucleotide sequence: TGTGCCAGTATAGGTGGCGCGTCCGGGGTTAATTCACCCCTCCACTTT. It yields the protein CASIGGASGVNSPLHF. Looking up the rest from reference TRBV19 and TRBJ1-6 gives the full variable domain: DGGITQSPKYLFRKEGQNVTLSCEQNLNHDAMYWYRQDPGQGLRLIYYSQIVNDFQKGDIAEGYSVSREKKESFPLTVTSAQKNPTAFYLCASIGGASGVNSPLHFGNGTRLTVT.

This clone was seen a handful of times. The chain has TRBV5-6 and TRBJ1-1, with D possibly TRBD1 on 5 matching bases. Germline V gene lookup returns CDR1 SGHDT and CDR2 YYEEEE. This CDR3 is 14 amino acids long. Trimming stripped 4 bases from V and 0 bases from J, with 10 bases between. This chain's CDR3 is CASSEWGVNTEAFF. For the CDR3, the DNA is TGTGCCAGCAGCGAGTGGGGGGTGAACACTGAAGCTTTCTTT.

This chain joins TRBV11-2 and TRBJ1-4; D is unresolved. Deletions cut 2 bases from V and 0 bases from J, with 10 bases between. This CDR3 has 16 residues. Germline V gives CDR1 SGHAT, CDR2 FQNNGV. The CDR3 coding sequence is TGTGCCAGCAGCTTACGACGGACTGCAACTAATGAAAAACTGTTTTTT. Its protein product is CASSLRRTATNEKLFF.

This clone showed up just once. The CDR3 loop reads CASSEWGGPTDTQYF. For the CDR3, the DNA is TGCGCCAGCAGTGAGTGGGGGGGGCCAACAGATACGCAGTATTTT. The chain links TRBV10-2 to TRBJ2-3; tentative D call: TRBD2 (7 bases). V was pared by 1 base and J by 3 bases, with 11 bases between. The germline gives CDR1 WSHSY, CDR2 SAAADI. This CDR3 has 15 amino acids.

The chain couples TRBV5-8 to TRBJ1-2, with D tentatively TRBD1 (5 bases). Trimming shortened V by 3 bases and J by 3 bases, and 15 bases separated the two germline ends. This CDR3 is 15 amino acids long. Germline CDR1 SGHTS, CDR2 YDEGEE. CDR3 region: CASSYPTEQYYGYTF. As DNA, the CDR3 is TGTGCCAGCAGCTACCCGACAGAACAGTACTATGGCTACACCTTC.

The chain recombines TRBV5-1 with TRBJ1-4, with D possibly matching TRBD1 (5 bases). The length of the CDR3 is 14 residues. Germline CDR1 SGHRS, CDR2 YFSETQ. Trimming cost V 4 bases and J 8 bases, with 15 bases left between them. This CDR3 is CASSPGGLWEKLFF. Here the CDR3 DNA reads TGCGCCAGCAGCCCGGGGGGGTTGTGGGAAAAACTGTTTTTT.

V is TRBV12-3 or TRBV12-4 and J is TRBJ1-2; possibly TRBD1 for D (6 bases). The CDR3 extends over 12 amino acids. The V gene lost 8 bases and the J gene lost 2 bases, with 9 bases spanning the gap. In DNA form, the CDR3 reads TGTGCCAGCGGGCAGGGGAACTATGGCTACACCTTC. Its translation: CASGQGNYGYTF.

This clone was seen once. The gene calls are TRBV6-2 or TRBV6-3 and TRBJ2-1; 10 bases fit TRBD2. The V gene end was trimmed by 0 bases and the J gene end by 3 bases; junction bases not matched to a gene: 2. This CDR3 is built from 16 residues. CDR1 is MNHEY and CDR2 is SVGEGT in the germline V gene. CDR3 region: CASSYSSGGVYNEQFF. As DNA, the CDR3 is TGTGCCAGCAGTTACTCGAGCGGGGGGGTCTACAATGAGCAGTTCTTC.

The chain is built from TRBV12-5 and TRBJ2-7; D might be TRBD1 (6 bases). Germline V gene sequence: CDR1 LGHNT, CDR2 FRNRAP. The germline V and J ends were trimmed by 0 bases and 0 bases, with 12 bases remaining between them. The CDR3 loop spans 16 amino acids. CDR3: CASGLVGAGDSYEQYF. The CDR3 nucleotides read TGTGCTAGTGGTTTGGTAGGTGCAGGGGACTCCTACGAGCAGTACTTC.

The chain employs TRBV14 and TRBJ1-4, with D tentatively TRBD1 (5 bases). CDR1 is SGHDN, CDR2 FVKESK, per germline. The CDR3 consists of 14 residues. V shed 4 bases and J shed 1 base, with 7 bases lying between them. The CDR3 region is CASSRGGTNEKLFF. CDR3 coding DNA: TGTGCCAGCAGCCGGGGCGGAACTAATGAAAAACTGTTTTTT.

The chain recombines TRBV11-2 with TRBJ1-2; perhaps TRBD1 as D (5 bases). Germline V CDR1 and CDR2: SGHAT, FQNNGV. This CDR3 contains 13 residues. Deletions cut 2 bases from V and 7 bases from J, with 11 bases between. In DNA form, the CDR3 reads TGTGCCAGCAGCTTACCCAGGGTTGGTGGCTACACCTTC. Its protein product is CASSLPRVGGYTF.

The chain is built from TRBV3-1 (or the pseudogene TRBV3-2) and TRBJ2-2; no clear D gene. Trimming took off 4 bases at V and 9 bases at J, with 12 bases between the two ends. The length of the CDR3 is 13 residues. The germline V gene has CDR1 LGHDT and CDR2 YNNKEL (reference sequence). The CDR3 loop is CASSLQATRELFF. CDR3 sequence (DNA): TGTGCCAGCAGCCTCCAAGCAACCCGGGAGCTGTTTTTT.

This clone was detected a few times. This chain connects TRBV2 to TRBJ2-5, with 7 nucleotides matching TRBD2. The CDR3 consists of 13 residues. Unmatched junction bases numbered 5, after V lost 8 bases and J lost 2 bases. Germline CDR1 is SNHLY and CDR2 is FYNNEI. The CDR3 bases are TGTGCCAGCTCAGCGGGGTTGCAAGAGACCCAGTACTTC. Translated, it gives CASSAGLQETQYF. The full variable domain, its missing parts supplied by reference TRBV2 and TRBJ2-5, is EPEVTQTPSHQVTQMGQEVILRCVPISNHLYFYWYRQILGQKVEFLVSFYNNEISEKSEIFDDQFSVERPDGSNFTLKIRSTKLEDSAMYFCASSAGLQETQYFGPGTRLLVL.

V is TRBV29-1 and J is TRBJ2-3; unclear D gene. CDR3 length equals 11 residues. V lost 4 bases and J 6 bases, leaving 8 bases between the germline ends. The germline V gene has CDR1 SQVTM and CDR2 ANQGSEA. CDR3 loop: CSVGSVDTQYF. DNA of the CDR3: TGCAGCGTTGGTTCGGTCGATACGCAGTATTTT.